By share of the sample, the clone carrying this T cell receptor (beta chain) is medium-sized. The antigen is unknown. This CDR3 has 15 amino acids. The germline CDR1 and CDR2 sequences are LNHDA and SQIVND (reference sequence). V gave up 7 bases and J gave up 1 base, with 16 bases separating them. Multiplex touch-down PCR with TRB-A/B primers amplified rearranged V-D-J TRB sequences. TCRdb reprocessed the multiplex PCR reads with MiXCR, giving one entry per CDR3 protein. Of approximately 2,000 distinct CDR3 sequences listed, roughly 27% are singletons. The sample originates from a study of T cell repertoires in aging, cancer and after chemotherapy. As for the study in general: Patients with glioblastoma brain tumors were sampled before and after temozolomide-based therapy. About 9.1 million TCR reads were in the whole dataset.

TCR beta rearrangements were amplified from peripheral blood genomic DNA. Overall study results and limits: Compared with age-matched healthy donors, untreated hematological or solid cancer patients showed higher blood TCR clonality. The repertoire data cannot show anything about immunological memory following chemotherapy.

This clonotype originated in a human donor with a solid tumor. The sequencing sample was made of blood. The V call is TRBV19, the J call TRBJ1-1; D not certain. The CDR3 spells CASIPLGASNTEAFF. The CDR3 nucleotides read TGTGCCAGTATACCCCTTGGAGCTTCGAACACTGAAGCTTTCTTT.